The rows below give T cell receptor beta chains drawn from one sample of a study of cytomegalovirus exposure and HLA in healthy donors. Profiled with immunoSEQ multiplex PCR; TCRdb holds only in-frame clones, not every one. The repertoire has about 81,000 clones, just over 75% of them found once; the top ten carry around 3.1%. Sequencing was performed on PBMCs. The receptors derive from a man aged 45-65 years in good health and CMV-seropositive. CDR3s include the opening cysteine and the closing phenylalanine or tryptophan. A D gene is named only where the DNA matches it firmly. A row's size may be missing; if present it is once, few, many or a size class.

size,J,V,D,CDR3,DNA
-,TRBJ2-1,TRBV2,TRBD1,CASSIDRGSYNEQFF,TGTGCCAGCAGCATTGACAGGGGCTCCTACAATGAGCAGTTCTTC
-,TRBJ1-1,TRBV11-3,-,CASSTTRLGARIVNTEAFF,TGTGCCAGCAGCACGACCCGACTCGGAGCTAGAATAGTGAACACTGAAGCTTTCTTT
-,TRBJ1-2,TRBV6-1,TRBD1,CASRPTGYGYTF,TGTGCCAGCAGACCGACAGGGTATGGCTACACCTTC
-,TRBJ1-2,TRBV25-1,TRBD1,CASVPGTGLGYTF,TGTGCCAGTGTACCCGGGACAGGGCTCGGCTACACCTTC
once,TRBJ1-2,TRBV5-1,-,CASSLGAVNYGYTF,TGCGCCAGCAGCTTGGGTGCGGTTAACTATGGCTACACCTTC
-,TRBJ1-5,TRBV29-1,-,CSAAHGLNQPQHF,TGCAGCGCCGCCCACGGACTCAATCAGCCCCAGCATTTT
-,TRBJ2-7,TRBV19,TRBD2,CASSISSGSYEQYF,TGTGCCAGTAGTATATCTAGCGGGAGTTACGAGCAGTACTTC
-,TRBJ2-1,TRBV5-1,-,CASHRTTSYNEQFF,TGCGCCAGCCACCGGACTACCTCCTACAATGAGCAGTTCTTC
-,TRBJ2-1,TRBV19,TRBD2,CASRGVAGANEQFF,TGTGCCAGTAGGGGAGTGGCGGGAGCAAATGAGCAGTTCTTC
-,TRBJ2-1,TRBV30,-,CAWSRHGDEQFF,TGTGCCTGGAGCCGACACGGGGATGAGCAGTTCTTC
-,TRBJ2-3,TRBV5-1,TRBD2,CASSLAGRTDTQYF,TGCGCCAGCAGCTTAGCGGGACGGACAGATACGCAGTATTTT
few,TRBJ1-1,TRBV5-4,TRBD1,CASSHGGTGFTPEAFF,TGTGCCAGCAGCCACGGGGGGACAGGGTTCACCCCTGAAGCTTTCTTT
-,TRBJ2-5,TRBV9,-,CASSVGLVETQYF,TGTGCCAGCAGCGTCGGGTTGGTCGAGACCCAGTACTTC
once,TRBJ2-3,TRBV5-4,-,CASSSPPGHDTDTQYF,TGTGCCAGCAGCTCCCCTCCGGGACACGACACAGATACGCAGTATTTT
few,TRBJ1-2,TRBV29-1,-,CSVEGPPHREWYGYTF,TGCAGCGTTGAAGGCCCCCCACACAGGGAGTGGTATGGCTACACCTTC
-,TRBJ2-7,TRBV11-2,TRBD2,CASSRAGGPSEQYF,TGTGCCAGCAGCCGAGCGGGAGGGCCAAGCGAGCAGTACTTC
few,TRBJ1-5,TRBV7-6,-,CASSSFFTEPQHF,TGTGCCAGCAGCTCCTTTTTTACGGAGCCCCAGCATTTT
-,TRBJ2-5,TRBV12-5,-,CASGRRETQYF,TGTGCTAGTGGCCGGCGGGAGACCCAGTACTTC
-,TRBJ2-7,TRBV19,TRBD1,CASSIGDRDSNDEQYF,TGTGCCAGTAGTATAGGAGACCGGGACAGTAACGACGAGCAGTACTTC
-,TRBJ2-7,TRBV6-1,-,CASSEALNRVYF,TGTGCCAGCAGTGAAGCGCTTAACAGGGTGTACTTC
-,TRBJ2-7,TRBV4-2,TRBD2,CASSLGTSLTYEQYF,TGTGCCAGCAGCCTAGGGACTAGCCTGACCTACGAGCAGTACTTC
-,TRBJ2-3,TRBV5-1,-,CASSEQGPPTDTQYF,TGCGCCAGCAGCGAACAGGGTCCCCCCACAGATACGCAGTATTTT
few,TRBJ2-1,TRBV11-3,-,CASSFITEDNEQFF,TGTGCCAGCAGCTTTATTACCGAGGACAATGAGCAGTTCTTC
once,TRBJ2-3,TRBV9,TRBD2,CASSAPGGSTDTQYF,TGTGCCAGCAGTGCCCCGGGGGGGAGCACAGATACGCAGTATTTT
-,TRBJ2-7,TRBV7-3,TRBD1,CASSPGQGEYEQYF,TGTGCCAGCAGCCCGGGACAGGGAGAATACGAGCAGTACTTC
-,TRBJ1-2,TRBV5-6,TRBD1,CASSQDRGLVDGYTF,TGTGCCAGCAGCCAGGACAGGGGGCTTGTCGATGGCTACACCTTC
-,TRBJ1-2,TRBV5-4,-,CASSSLGGAGYGYTF,TGTGCCAGCAGCTCCTTAGGGGGGGCTGGCTATGGCTACACCTTC
-,TRBJ1-1,TRBV25-1,-,CASSEAGGRSTEAFF,TGTGCCAGCAGTGAAGCGGGGGGCAGAAGCACTGAAGCTTTCTTT
-,TRBJ2-1,TRBV5-1,-,CASSLGGYNEQFF,TGCGCCAGCAGCTTGGGCGGATACAATGAGCAGTTCTTC
-,TRBJ1-1,TRBV7-3,TRBD1,CASSYLGQGLTEAFF,TGTGCCAGCAGCTACTTAGGACAGGGCCTCACTGAAGCTTTCTTT
-,TRBJ2-1,TRBV11-3,TRBD1,CASSFTGEYNEQFF,TGTGCCAGCAGCTTTACAGGGGAGTACAATGAGCAGTTCTTC
-,TRBJ1-2,TRBV19,TRBD1,CASSMGQGAQNGYTF,TGTGCCAGTAGTATGGGTCAGGGGGCGCAGAATGGCTACACCTTC
-,TRBJ1-6,TRBV5-1,-,CASSLGSLPQAPLHF,TGCGCCAGCAGCTTGGGTTCCCTGCCCCAGGCACCCCTCCACTTT
few,TRBJ1-1,TRBV11-2,-,CASSFSTEAFF,TGTGCCAGCAGCTTCTCCACTGAAGCTTTCTTT
-,TRBJ2-7,TRBV2,-,CASSGGTGKYEQYF,TGTGCCAGCAGCGGAGGGACTGGAAAATACGAGCAGTACTTC
once,TRBJ1-4,TRBV19,TRBD1,CASSTGANEKLFF,TGTGCCAGTTCGACAGGGGCTAATGAAAAACTGTTTTTT
once,TRBJ2-5,TRBV10-1,-,CASSESAVETQYF,TGCGCCAGCAGTGAGTCGGCAGTAGAGACCCAGTACTTC
-,TRBJ2-1,TRBV19,TRBD2,CASRPGLGSYNEQFF,TGTGCCAGTAGGCCGGGACTAGGGTCTTACAATGAGCAGTTCTTC
-,TRBJ2-7,TRBV27,-,CASSLQGPYEQYF,TGTGCCAGCAGTTTGCAGGGCCCCTACGAGCAGTACTTC
-,TRBJ2-7,TRBV4-2,TRBD1,CASSAGTGSPYEQYF,TGTGCCAGCAGCGCCGGGACAGGGAGTCCCTACGAGCAGTACTTC
-,TRBJ1-5,TRBV4-1,TRBD1,CASSQLGTANQPQHF,TGCGCCAGCAGCCAGCTGGGGACAGCTAATCAGCCCCAGCATTTT